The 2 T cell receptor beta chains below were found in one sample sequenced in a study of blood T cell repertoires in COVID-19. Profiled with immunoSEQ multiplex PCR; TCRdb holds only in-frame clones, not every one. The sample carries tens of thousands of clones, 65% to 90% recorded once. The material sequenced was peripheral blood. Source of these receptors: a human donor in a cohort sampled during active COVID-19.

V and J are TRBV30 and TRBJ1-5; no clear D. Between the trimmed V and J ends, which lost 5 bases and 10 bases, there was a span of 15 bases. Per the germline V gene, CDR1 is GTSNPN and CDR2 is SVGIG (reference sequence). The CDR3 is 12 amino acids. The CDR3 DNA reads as TGTGCCTGGCAAGCCTCAGGAAGCCCCCAGCATTTT. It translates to CAWQASGSPQHF.

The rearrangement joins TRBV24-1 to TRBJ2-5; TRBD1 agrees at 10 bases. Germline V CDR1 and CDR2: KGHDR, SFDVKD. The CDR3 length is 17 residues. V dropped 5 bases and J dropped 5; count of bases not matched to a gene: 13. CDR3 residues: CATSVPGGDRGEETQYF. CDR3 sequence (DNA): TGTGCCACCAGTGTCCCAGGTGGGGACAGGGGAGAGGAGACCCAGTACTTC.